Presented here are 10 T cell receptor beta chains from one specimen sequenced in a study of blood T cells in healthy people across ages. Through a sample-barcoded 5' primer and a J-beta primer mix, a second PCR was run for about 6 to 11 cycles. MiXCR was run by TCRdb on the 5' RACE reads, yielding one entry per CDR3 protein. The sample includes around 1.5 million distinct CDR3 sequences, around 55% of them seen just once. The specimen was blood. The source is a man aged 18 to 30 in good health.

J is TRBJ2-7 and V is TRBV28; D is ambiguous. Trimming cost V 2 bases and J 2 bases, with 10 bases left between them. CDR1 is MDHEN, CDR2 SYDVKM, per germline. The CDR3 length is 14 residues. In DNA, the CDR3 is TGTGCCAGCAGTTTAGGGAATGGTCCCTACGAGCAGTACTTC. Protein sequence: CASSLGNGPYEQYF.

This clonotype turned up a few times. The V and J genes are TRBV4-1 and TRBJ2-5; no definite D call. Trimming removed 1 base from V and 1 base from J, with 7 bases in between. CDR3 size: 14 residues. The germline gives CDR1 MGHRA, CDR2 YSYEKL. The CDR3 reads CASSQVQSQETQYF. The DNA of the CDR3 is TGCGCCAGCAGCCAAGTGCAAAGCCAAGAGACCCAGTACTTC.

On this clonotype itself: A much larger clone differs by one base, so this may be a read error. The CDR3 region has the DNA TGCAGTGCTAGAGAACGAGCGGGGGGTGGTGGTGAGCAGTTCTTC. Its translation is CSARERAGGGGEQFF. V is TRBV20-1 and J is TRBJ2-1, with TRBD2 identical over 9 bases. CDR1 is DFQATT, CDR2 SNEGSKA, per germline (reference sequence). This CDR3 is built from 15 residues. Unmatched junction bases numbered 9, after V lost 0 bases and J lost 9 bases.

V is TRBV6-6 and J is TRBJ1-3; D unresolved. Trimming removed 8 bases from V and 0 bases from J, with 2 bases in between. CDR3 length: 11 residues. The germline V gene has CDR1 MNHNY and CDR2 SVGAGI (reference sequence). CDR3 coding DNA: TGTGCCAGCGCCTCTGGAAACACCATATATTTT. Amino acids: CASASGNTIYF.

The chain combines TRBV20-1 with TRBJ2-5, with D perhaps TRBD2 (5 bases). Trimming pared 7 bases from V and 3 bases from J, leaving 6 bases between. The CDR3 is 10 residues long. Germline V gene sequence: CDR1 DFQATT, CDR2 SNEGSKA (reference sequence). CDR3 loop: CSGGKETQYF. For the CDR3, the DNA is TGCAGTGGAGGGAAAGAGACCCAGTACTTC.

To note about this clonotype: The junction and the germline gene differ at one end; a read error may be behind it. The chain employs TRBV7-2 and TRBJ2-1; TRBD1 matches 7 bases. The V gene's germline CDR1 is SGHTA and CDR2 FQGNSA. CDR3 length: 17 amino acids. The CDR3 bases are TGTGTCAGCAGCCCGTACAGGGGCCACGGGTCCTACAATGAGCAGTTCTTC. Its protein product is CVSSPYRGHGSYNEQFF.

CDR3 sequence: CASSAEDPGLDTQYF. In nucleotides, the CDR3 is TGTGCCAGCAGTGCCGAGGACCCAGGGTTAGATACGCAGTATTTT. The rearrangement links TRBV28 to TRBJ2-3; the D gene is possibly TRBD1 (5 bases). With 5 bases removed from V and 5 bases from J, the gap between germline ends came to 17 bases. CDR3 size: 15 residues. Germline CDR1 reads MDHEN; CDR2 reads SYDVKM.

The rearrangement links TRBV4-2 to TRBJ1-3; D gene uncertain. This CDR3 comprises 14 residues. Trimming removed 4 bases at V and 2 bases at J, with 9 bases between. Germline values: CDR1 LGHNA, CDR2 YNFKEQ. CDR3: CASSPEGTGNTIYF. The CDR3 bases are TGTGCCAGCAGCCCAGAAGGAACTGGAAACACCATATATTTT.

The chain couples TRBV27 to TRBJ2-7, with 16 positions matching TRBD2. This CDR3 spans 15 amino acids. The trim removed 5 bases at V and 5 bases at J, leaving 3 bases unmatched. Germline values: CDR1 MNHEY, CDR2 SMNVEV (reference sequence). CDR3 sequence: CASSAGTSGRDEQYF. Here the CDR3 DNA reads TGTGCCAGCAGTGCCGGGACTAGCGGGAGGGACGAGCAGTACTTC.

The chain couples TRBV5-5 to TRBJ1-4, with D uncertain. V lost 2 bases to trimming and J lost 7 bases, with 12 bases between them. This CDR3 contains 14 residues. The V gene's germline CDR1 is SGHKS and CDR2 YYEKEE (reference sequence). CDR3 protein: CASSFSHPAEKLFF. The CDR3 nucleotides are TGTGCCAGCAGCTTTTCGCACCCAGCTGAAAAACTGTTTTTT.